The sequence of this T cell receptor (beta chain) was determined in a study of blood T cell repertoires in COVID-19. Whole-study context: In each case, the material was cDNA or gDNA derived from T cells, B-cell-depleted T cells, or PBMCs.

Produced via immunoSEQ multiplex PCR; TCRdb's table is partial and in-frame only. The sample holds about 310,000 clones, 80% to 90% seen once. The sequence came from a man aged 25 to 40 who had recovered from COVID-19. Sequenced sample: PBMCs or T cells enriched from blood (not recorded which).

CDR3 DNA: TGTGCCTGGAGGCCTCAGACTAACTATGGCTACACCTTC. Its protein product is CAWRPQTNYGYTF. The chain recombines TRBV30 with TRBJ1-2; no clear D. V was cut by 3 bases and J by 0 bases, with 8 bases left in between. CDR1 is GTSNPN, CDR2 SVGIG, per germline (reference sequence). The CDR3 is 13 amino acids.